This T cell receptor beta chain derives from a study of blood T cell repertoires in COVID-19. For the study at large: Specimens from acute and convalescent COVID-19 originated in the United States, Italy and Spain.

The germline V gene has CDR1 SGHTA and CDR2 FQGNSA. CDR3 length equals 15 residues. The J segment lost 4 bases and the V segment lost 6 bases, leaving 10 bases of the junction unmatched. TCRdb keeps only in-frame clones here, not all; method: immunoSEQ multiplex PCR. The data contain under 350,000 clones, roughly 85% of them seen just once; the ten biggest clones take up over 4.5%. This clone was picked up a small number of times. This TCR came from a man aged 55 to 70 who had recovered from COVID-19. This chain uses TRBV7-2 with TRBJ2-7, with TRBD1 matching 9 bases. Material for sequencing was peripheral blood. CDR3 nucleotide sequence: TGTGCCAGCAGACAGACCGGGACAGGGAATTACGAGCAGTACTTC. It yields the protein CASRQTGTGNYEQYF.